These T cell receptor beta chains were read from a single sample in a study of control samples from healthy donors and cancer patients. The method was immunoSEQ multiplex PCR; TCRdb's version includes in-frame clones alone and lacks a portion of them. This repertoire shows some 120,000 clones, about 86% found once; its top ten account for about 12%. The sample consisted of blood. These receptors all come from a man under 40 in good health. The CDR3 runs from the conserved cysteine through the conserved F or W. The order of the fields is J gene, V gene, CDR3 protein.

>TRBJ1-2|TRBV30
CAWFSDPGTGDNGYTF
>TRBJ1-4|TRBV4-1
CASSLGTSGGEKLFF
>TRBJ1-2|TRBV29-1
CSVEDQDTGGYGYTF
>TRBJ1-6|TRBV30
CAWSVLPGEVGSPLHF
>TRBJ1-1|TRBV7-3
CASSPGTGDRAFF
>TRBJ1-5|TRBV6-5
CASSSSGKRQPQHF
>TRBJ2-7|TRBV14
CASSQGQGVTYEQYF
>TRBJ1-1|TRBV28
CASSFYRELAEAFF
>TRBJ2-3|TRBV19
CASNGLAKDTQYF
>TRBJ1-2|TRBV4-2
CASSLQGGQPNYGYTF